The sequence of this T cell receptor (beta chain) was determined in a study of blood T cell repertoires in COVID-19. Whole-study context: There were acute and convalescent COVID-19 samples, and they came from the United States, Italy and Spain.

Methods used by the authors: The assay estimated nucleated cells by amplifying reference gene primers. Profiled with immunoSEQ multiplex PCR; TCRdb holds only in-frame clones, not every one. V, J and clone size were drawn from that table, and D and trimming were deduced from the DNA. The data contain around 330,000 clones, under 95% of them seen just once; the ten biggest clones take up around 2.5%. Each participant's cohort was designated according to participant-reported clinical history. This CDR3 is built from 14 residues. CDR1 is SNHLY, CDR2 FYNNEI, per germline. Trimming cost V 3 bases and J 8 bases; bases outside gene matches: 5.

Material: PBMCs or T cells enriched from blood (not recorded which). This sequence was found in a man between 60 and 75 years old who had recovered from COVID-19. The rearrangement links TRBV2 to TRBJ1-4; 8 bases map to TRBD1. CDR3 DNA sequence: TGTGCCAGCAGTGAGACAGGGGCTCCCGAAAAACTGTTTTTT. This codes for CASSETGAPEKLFF.